This TCR beta chain was captured by sequencing in a study of technical replicates of blood from a few donors. Libraries were prepared by immunoSEQ multiplex PCR; TCRdb keeps only in-frame clonotypes and omits some of them. The sample lists tens of thousands of clones, roughly 98% seen once, with approximately 0.17% in the top ten. This CDR3 contains 15 residues. V trimming: 1 base; J trimming: 4 bases; junction bases outside the gene matches: 5. Germline CDR1 is SGDLS and CDR2 is YYNGEE. The TCR originated in a human donor in good health. The rearrangement uses TRBV9 and TRBJ2-7; TRBD1 matches 10 bases. Specimen: T cells isolated from PBMCs. The CDR3 loop reads CASSVQGDRGYEQYF. CDR3 nucleotides: TGTGCCAGCAGCGTACAAGGGGACAGGGGTTACGAGCAGTACTTC.